This TCR beta chain is from a study of cytomegalovirus exposure and HLA in healthy donors. Study information: From donors who were HLA-typed, an early data release held 65 million to 85 million unique TCRs.

The PCR contained 60 Vbeta and 13 Jbeta primers. The repertoire was sequenced with immunoSEQ multiplex PCR; TCRdb's copy has only in-frame clones and lacks some. Found here are about 140,000 clones, around 82% of them singletons; the top ten hold 2% to 3%. Trimming stripped 6 bases from V and 0 bases from J, with 8 bases between. The length of the CDR3 is 13 residues. Germline V gene lookup returns CDR1 MNHEY and CDR2 SVGAGI. General study points: Roughly even sequencing depth across donors was the assumption behind the presence/absence analyses. The productive fraction for most TCR beta V segments was about 87% or about 30% in an earlier analysis.

Worth noting for this clone: As yet, its antigen is unknown.

The V and J genes are TRBV6-5 and TRBJ1-1; D not resolved. The TCR comes from a man aged 50-59 years in good health and CMV-seronegative. Sequenced input: PBMCs. For the CDR3, the DNA is TGTGCCAGCAGGAACACCTTGAACACTGAAGCTTTCTTT. Translating it yields CASRNTLNTEAFF.